This record looks at one TCR beta chain sequence and its context. Combining a sample-barcoded 5' primer with a J-beta primer mix, a second PCR ran for roughly 7 to 12 cycles. MiXCR was run by TCRdb on the 5' RACE reads, yielding one entry per CDR3 protein. The sample carries about 1.7 million distinct CDR3 sequences, approximately 28% recorded once. This entry is derived from a study of blood T cells in healthy people across ages. Peripheral blood samples of around 9.5 milliliters were drawn from each donor. This clonotype was obtained from a woman between 25 and 40 years old in good health. Sequenced sample: blood.

The CDR3 protein is CASRRAGTYYEQYF. CDR3 DNA: TGTGCCAGCAGACGAGCCGGGACTTACTACGAGCAGTACTTC. The V and J genes are TRBV12-3 or TRBV12-4 and TRBJ2-7, with D maybe TRBD2 (6 bases). The CDR3 is 14 amino acids. Trimming shortened V by 6 bases and J by 3 bases, and 15 bases separated the two germline ends.